The clone carrying this T cell receptor beta chain was recorded many times. Time point meaning: newly diagnosed GD, antithyroid drugs for less than 3 months. TCR sequences were obtained from RNA taken from PBMCs. This sample was taken from a study of regulatory T cells in long-lasting Graves disease. The CDR3 runs 13 residues. Trimming pared 10 bases from V and 7 bases from J, leaving 18 bases between. Arm-PCR of CDR3 regions with iRepertoire HTBI primers generated TCR beta libraries. Via MiXCR, TCRdb re-called the multiplex PCR reads, giving one row per CDR3 protein. Of about 540,000 distinct CDR3 sequences in the sample, approximately 15% are singletons; the top ten hold 10%. These data also formed part of another study, on T cells in Graves' hyperthyroidism and ophthalmopathy.

The sequencing here drew on peripheral blood mononuclear cells (PBMCs), taken at new diagnosis, from a patient treated with antithyroid drugs. The rearrangement joins TRBV12-3 or TRBV12-4 to TRBJ2-3; no clear D. This clonotype was sampled from a man aged 30-40 years with Graves disease. DNA of the CDR3: TGTGCCACTCGAGCAGGAAACTGGAATACGCAGTATTTT. It translates to CATRAGNWNTQYF.